Following are 20 T cell receptor beta chains from one sample sequenced in a study of OX40 agonist ivuxolimab in advanced cancers. Sequencing used immunoSEQ multiplex PCR; TCRdb keeps in-frame clones, though not all of them. The sample lists almost 15,000 clones, roughly 80% seen once, with about 35% in the top ten. The specimen was CD4+ or CD8+ T cells sorted from blood, collected in a trial of the OX40 agonist ivuxolimab. The receptors come from an adult with an advanced solid tumor such as melanoma, head and neck, liver or kidney cancer.

This clone is labeled as medium-sized. The V call is TRBV5-6, the J call TRBJ1-2; D may be TRBD1 (5 bases). The CDR3 sequence is 13 residues long. CDR1 is SGHDT and CDR2 is YYEEEE in the germline V gene. The V and J ends lost 0 bases and 2 bases respectively, with 5 bases between them. The CDR3 DNA reads TGTGCCAGCAGCTTGGCAGGGAACTATGGCTACACCTTC. Translated: CASSLAGNYGYTF.

The chain is built from TRBV5-6 and TRBJ1-1; 10 nucleotides line up with TRBD1. Germline lookup yields CDR1 SGHDT and CDR2 YYEEEE. After removal of 3 bases from V and 5 bases from J, the junction contained 13 bases not matched to a gene. The CDR3 runs 17 residues. CDR3 nucleotide sequence: TGTGCCAGCAGCTCTGGGGACAGGGGATTTAGGAGGACTGAAGCTTTCTTT. This translates into CASSSGDRGFRRTEAFF. The full variable domain, with the rest looked up from reference TRBV5-6 and TRBJ1-1, is DAGVTQSPTHLIKTRGQQVTLRCSPKSGHDTVSWYQQALGQGPQFIFQYYEEEERQRGNFPDRFSGHQFPNYSSELNVNALLLGDSALYLCASSSGDRGFRRTEAFFGQGTRLTVV.

This clone is categorized as large (0.1 to 1%). The chain carries TRBV15 and TRBJ2-7, with D hard to call. Per the germline V gene, CDR1 is LNHNV and CDR2 is YYDKDF (reference sequence). V shed 8 bases and J shed 4 bases, with 0 bases lying between them. The CDR3 has 8 amino acids. CDR3 DNA: TGTGCCACCTACGAGCAGTACTTC. This translates into CATYEQYF.

The V gene is TRBV19, the J gene TRBJ1-3; D gene uncertain. This CDR3 contains 14 residues. Trimming stripped 5 bases from V and 4 bases from J, with 12 bases between. Germline V gives CDR1 LNHDA, CDR2 SQIVND (reference sequence). In DNA, the CDR3 is TGTGCCAGTAGTCCGTACGCGGGAGGAAACACCATATATTTT. This codes for CASSPYAGGNTIYF.

The chain employs TRBV5-1 and TRBJ1-2; unclear D gene. The CDR3 is 15 residues long. V lost 1 base and J lost 1, with 11 bases in between. Germline V gene sequence: CDR1 SGHRS, CDR2 YFSETQ. The CDR3 region has the DNA TGCGCCAGCAGCTTGACTCGGGTAGATAACTATGGCTACACCTTC. Protein: CASSLTRVDNYGYTF. The variable domain in full, completed from reference TRBV5-1 and TRBJ1-2, reads KAGVTQTPRYLIKTRGQQVTLSCSPISGHRSVSWYQQTPGQGLQFLFEYFSETQRNKGNFPGRFSGRQFSNSRSEMNVSTLELGDSALYLCASSLTRVDNYGYTFGSGTRLTVV.

This rearrangement joins TRBV6-1 to TRBJ2-1; TRBD2 aligns across 8 bases. This CDR3 spans 16 amino acids. V was clipped by 1 base and J by 8 bases; unmatched bases: 10. CDR1 and CDR2 (germline): MNHNS, SASEGT. The CDR3 loop is CASSEGDREGEDEQFF. For the CDR3, the DNA is TGTGCCAGCAGTGAAGGAGATCGGGAGGGGGAGGATGAGCAGTTCTTC.

The chain recombines TRBV27 with TRBJ1-5; tentative D call: TRBD1 (5 bases). CDR1 and CDR2 from the germline V gene are MNHEY and SMNVEV (reference sequence). This CDR3 has 13 amino acids. V lost 3 bases, J lost 5 bases, and 8 bases lay in between. In DNA, the CDR3 is TGTGCCAGCAGTTTCGGGACGGATCAGCCCCAGCATTTT. Encoded protein: CASSFGTDQPQHF.

The chain employs TRBV6-4 and TRBJ1-5; weak D call: TRBD1 (5 bases). V was shortened by 0 bases and J by 2 bases, with 8 bases between the two germline ends. Germline-derived CDR1 and CDR2 are MRHNA and SNTAGT. This CDR3 contains 15 residues. CDR3 nucleotides: TGTGCCAGCAGTGACTCGTCGGGGGGCAATCAGCCCCAGCATTTT. Translated: CASSDSSGGNQPQHF.

This chain joins TRBV5-6 and TRBJ2-5, with no clear D. The DNA end favors TRBJ2-7, so the J call may be wrong. Germline V lookup: CDR1 SGHDT, CDR2 YYEEEE. The CDR3 has 11 amino acids. The CDR3 reads CASSLEYEQYF. The CDR3 coding sequence is TGTGCCAGCAGCTTGGAATACGAGCAGTACTTC.

This chain connects TRBV2 to TRBJ1-3; D unresolved. This CDR3 contains 15 residues. Trimming left V 0 bases short and J 1 base short, with 7 bases between. Germline lookup yields CDR1 SNHLY and CDR2 FYNNEI. CDR3 residues: CASSEASESGNTIYF. CDR3 in DNA: TGTGCCAGCAGTGAAGCGTCGGAATCTGGAAACACCATATATTTT.

The rearrangement joins TRBV28 to TRBJ1-2; TRBD1 is a possible D gene (5 bases). Germline CDR1 is MDHEN and CDR2 is SYDVKM. V lost 1 base and J lost 6, with 15 bases in between. The length of the CDR3 is 15 residues. CDR3 in amino acids: CASSLSSWGVNGYTF. The CDR3 DNA sequence: TGTGCCAGCAGTTTATCCTCCTGGGGGGTGAATGGCTACACCTTC.

This clone was seen only once. The V and J genes are TRBV30 and TRBJ2-2; D remains ambiguous. The germline V gene encodes CDR1 GTSNPN and CDR2 SVGIG (reference sequence). CDR3 length equals 14 residues. V lost 6 bases to trimming and J lost 3 bases, with 14 bases between them. The CDR3 nucleotides are TGTGCCTGTGATCGGGCCATCTACACCGGGGAGCTGTTTTTT. It encodes CACDRAIYTGELFF.

The rearrangement joins TRBV19 to TRBJ1-1; TRBD1 might be the D (5 bases). From germline, CDR1 is LNHDA and CDR2 SQIVND (reference sequence). V was clipped by 5 bases and J by 7 bases, with 14 bases between them. This CDR3 has 13 amino acids. The CDR3 region has the DNA TGTGCCAGTAGTCGGAGCAGGGACGTTGAAGCTTTCTTT. Its protein is CASSRSRDVEAFF.

The gene calls are TRBV5-1 and TRBJ1-2, with D uncertain. Trimming cost V 1 base and J 0 bases, with 13 bases left between them. Germline V gives CDR1 SGHRS, CDR2 YFSETQ. The CDR3 runs to 16 residues. The CDR3 sequence is CASSLYGHSANYGYTF. CDR3 sequence (DNA): TGCGCCAGCAGCTTGTATGGCCACTCAGCTAACTATGGCTACACCTTC.

The chain uses TRBV27 and TRBJ1-5; the match to TRBD1 covers 8 bases. The CDR3 loop spans 16 amino acids. Unmatched junction bases numbered 12, after V lost 4 bases and J lost 7 bases. Per germline, CDR1 MNHEY and CDR2 SMNVEV (reference sequence). CDR3 in amino acids: CASSSNTGGLWQPQHF. The DNA of the CDR3 is TGTGCCAGCAGTTCAAATACAGGGGGGCTATGGCAGCCCCAGCATTTT.

The genes are TRBV27 and TRBJ1-1; D unclear. The germline V and J ends were trimmed by 6 bases and 2 bases, with 19 bases remaining between them. The germline gives CDR1 MNHEY, CDR2 SMNVEV (reference sequence). The CDR3 spans 16 residues. This CDR3 reads CASSRPPNSDNTEAFF. CDR3 DNA sequence: TGTGCCAGCAGCCGACCCCCAAATTCAGATAACACTGAAGCTTTCTTT.

The chain employs TRBV5-6 and TRBJ2-7; D perhaps matches TRBD1 (6 bases). The V end was cut by 4 bases, the J end by 2 bases, with 16 bases between. The CDR3 covers 15 residues. CDR1 and CDR2 from the germline V gene are SGHDT and YYEEEE. The CDR3 region has the DNA TGTGCCAGCAGCCCCCCGGGACACGAGACCTACGAGCAGTACTTC. Its translation is CASSPPGHETYEQYF.

The chain recombines TRBV7-2 with TRBJ1-5; D is unclear. Germline V lookup: CDR1 SGHTA, CDR2 FQGNSA. V was shortened by 3 bases and J by 0 bases, with 9 bases between the two germline ends. The CDR3 totals 15 residues. CDR3 DNA: TGTGCCAGCAGCTTCACAGCCTATAGCAATCAGCCCCAGCATTTT. This translates into CASSFTAYSNQPQHF.

The chain uses TRBV20-1 and TRBJ2-3, with D hard to call. The CDR3 is 11 residues long. Trimming took 3 bases from V and 6 from J, leaving 7 bases between them. Germline assignment: CDR1 DFQATT and CDR2 SNEGSKA (reference sequence). In nucleotides, the CDR3 is TGCAGTGCTAGCTATGGGGATACGCAGTATTTT. This sequence encodes CSASYGDTQYF.

The gene calls are TRBV7-2 and TRBJ2-7; D remains unclear. This CDR3 has 13 amino acids. Germline CDR1 is SGHTA and CDR2 is FQGNSA. V was cut by 5 bases and J by 1 base, with 9 bases left in between. CDR3 region: CASSTPLSYEQYF. The CDR3 DNA follows: TGTGCCAGCAGCACCCCCCTTTCCTACGAGCAGTACTTC.